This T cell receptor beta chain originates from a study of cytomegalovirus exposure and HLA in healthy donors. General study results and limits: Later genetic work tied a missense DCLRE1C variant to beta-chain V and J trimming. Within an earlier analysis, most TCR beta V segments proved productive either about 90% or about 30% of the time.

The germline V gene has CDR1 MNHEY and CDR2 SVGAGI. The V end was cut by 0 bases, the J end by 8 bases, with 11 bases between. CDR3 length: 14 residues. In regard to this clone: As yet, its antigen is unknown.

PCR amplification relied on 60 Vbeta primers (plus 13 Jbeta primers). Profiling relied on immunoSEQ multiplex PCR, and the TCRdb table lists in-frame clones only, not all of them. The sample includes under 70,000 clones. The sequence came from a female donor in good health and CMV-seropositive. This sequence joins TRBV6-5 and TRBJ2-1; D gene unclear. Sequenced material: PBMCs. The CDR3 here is CASSYSPSFYEQFF. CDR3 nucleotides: TGTGCCAGCAGTTACTCGCCTAGTTTCTATGAGCAGTTCTTC.